This T cell receptor beta chain was sequenced in a study of a mutant IDH1 vaccine in newly diagnosed glioma. The assay was immunoSEQ multiplex PCR, and TCRdb's table has in-frame clones only and misses some. The sample has tens of thousands of clones; 65% to 80% are singletons. The time point here: baseline, week 1 (first vaccination visit). Treatment denoted: pre-vaccination baseline after standard-of-care therapy. Comment on this clone: At one of its ends the junction is not consistent with the germline gene, which may arise from a read error.

The TCR was taken from a woman in her thirties or forties with glioma. The input for sequencing was PBMCs, taken from a glioma patient treated with radiotherapy, temozolomide or both.

The CDR3 reads CAISESGDGGRWSF. The CDR3 coding sequence is TGTGCCATCAGTGAGTCAGGGGACGGGGGCCGCTGGTCCTTC. The chain uses TRBV10-3 and TRBJ1-2, with a weak D call TRBD1 (6 bases). The length of the CDR3 is 14 residues. From germline, CDR1 is ENHRY and CDR2 SYGVKD.